Sequencing of this T cell receptor (beta chain) was carried out in a study of blood T cell repertoires in COVID-19. Study information: Samples of COVID-19 (acute and convalescent) were obtained from the United States, Italy and Spain. PBMCs, B-cell-depleted T cells, or T cells provided the cDNA or gDNA that made up the material.

Trimming left V 2 bases short and J 7 bases short, with 17 bases between. Per the germline V gene, CDR1 is MNHEY and CDR2 is SVGAGI. There are 15 residues in the CDR3. How the authors handled the data: Amplification of reference gene primers provided the estimated nucleated cell counts. Using immunoSEQ multiplex PCR, the repertoire was profiled, and TCRdb retains in-frame clones only, with some absent. From that table come the V and J calls and clone size; the DNA was used to work out D and trimming. The table has 200,000 to 250,000 clones, around 80% seen once. This receptor was obtained from a woman over 75 with acute or convalescent COVID-19. Sequenced input: peripheral blood. The chain recombines TRBV6-5 with TRBJ1-2, with a tentative D call TRBD1 (5 bases). The CDR3 DNA reads TGTGCCAGCAGTTACGAGGGACCCCGGGGGAGTGGCTACACCTTC. Protein: CASSYEGPRGSGYTF.